The rows below give T cell receptor beta chains drawn from one sample of a study of neurological immune-mediated disorders. MiXCR, applied by TCRdb to the 5' RACE reads, yields one record per CDR3 protein. The sample lists approximately 100,000 distinct CDR3 sequences; roughly 4% were seen once. Material: PBMCs. Receptors originate from a woman in her late teens or twenties with multiple sclerosis. CDR3s include the opening cysteine and the closing phenylalanine or tryptophan. A D gene is named only where the DNA matches it firmly. Where a row states a size, it is once, few, many or the class of an expanded clone; other rows omit it.

D	size	V	J	DNA	CDR3
TRBD1	NA	TRBV7-6	TRBJ2-1	TGTGCCAGCAGCTCTGAGACAGGGGATGAGCAGTTCTTC	CASSSETGDEQFF
NA	many	TRBV20-1	TRBJ2-2	TGCAGTGCCAACTCTCTGGGAGGGGGGCTGAACACCGGGGAGCTGTTTTTT	CSANSLGGGLNTGELFF
NA	many	TRBV10-3	TRBJ2-5	TGTGCCACATGGGGGATACGGGGAGGCCAAGAGACCCAGTACTTC	CATWGIRGGQETQYF
NA	many	TRBV5-6	TRBJ1-2	TGTGCCAGCAGCTCGGACGTATTACCATTCTATGGCTACACCTTC	CASSSDVLPFYGYTF
TRBD1	many	TRBV12-3/TRBV12-4	TRBJ2-3	TGTGCCAGCAGTCGCAGACAGGGGGCAACAGATACGCAGTATTTT	CASSRRQGATDTQYF
NA	many	TRBV20-1	TRBJ1-5	TGCAGTGCTAGAGATCGGGGGATTGGGAATCAGCCCCAGCATTTT	CSARDRGIGNQPQHF
NA	many	TRBV5-5	TRBJ2-2	TGTGCCAGCAGCTTTGGGCAGGGCTGGACCGGGGAGCTGTTTTTT	CASSFGQGWTGELFF
TRBD1	many	TRBV10-3	TRBJ2-1	TGTGCCATCACCCCGGACAGGGGACACAATGAGCAGTTCTTC	CAITPDRGHNEQFF
TRBD2	many	TRBV2	TRBJ2-2	TGTGCCAGACGGACTAGCGGAGCGAACACCGGGGAGCTGTTTTTT	CARRTSGANTGELFF
NA	many	TRBV25-1	TRBJ2-7	TGTGCCAGCAGTGAATTTGAGGAGCAGTACTTC	CASSEFEEQYF
TRBD1	many	TRBV28	TRBJ2-7	TGTGCCAGCAGTTTACAAGACAGGGCCGGCGAGCAGTACTTC	CASSLQDRAGEQYF
NA	NA	TRBV6-5	TRBJ2-1	TGTGCCAGCAGTTGGGGGGGGGCAGGCCACAATGAGCAGTTCTTC	CASSWGGAGHNEQFF
NA	many	TRBV4-3	TRBJ2-3	TGCGCCAGCAGCCAAGGACTAATGGGGACAGATACGCAGTATTTT	CASSQGLMGTDTQYF
NA	many	TRBV6-5	TRBJ1-4	TGTGCCAGCAGAGCTTCGAGGGCACGGGAAAAACTGTTTTTT	CASRASRAREKLFF
NA	many	TRBV5-1	TRBJ1-4	TGCGCCAGCAGCAATGGACCGGGGGAAAAACTGTTTTTT	CASSNGPGEKLFF
TRBD1	many	TRBV11-2	TRBJ2-1	TGTGCCAGCAGCCGGGACAGGGGTAGGAATGAGCAGTTCTTC	CASSRDRGRNEQFF
NA	many	TRBV5-1	TRBJ2-3	TGCGCCAGCAGCCTAAATCCCGAGGGACTGCGCACAGATACGCAGTATTTT	CASSLNPEGLRTDTQYF
TRBD1	many	TRBV7-2	TRBJ1-3	TGTGCCAGCAGCAGGGGGCTCGGAAACACCATATATTTT	CASSRGLGNTIYF
TRBD2	many	TRBV10-3	TRBJ2-1	TGTGCCATCAGTGAGAACCTAGCGGGAGGGAGCTCCTACAATGAGCAGTTCTTC	CAISENLAGGSSYNEQFF
NA	NA	TRBV30	TRBJ2-1	TGTGCCTGGAGCGACTTGGGCAGCTACAATGAGCAGTTCTTC	CAWSDLGSYNEQFF
NA	many	TRBV3-1	TRBJ1-1	TGTGCCAGCCAGGGGAGCCGGAACACTGAAGCTTTCTTT	CASQGSRNTEAFF
NA	many	TRBV12-3/TRBV12-4	TRBJ1-2	TGTGCCAGCAGTCTCGCCCTGGGGAACTATGGCTACACCTTC	CASSLALGNYGYTF
NA	many	TRBV7-9	TRBJ1-1	TGTGCCAGCAGCAGACAGGTGGGCACTGAAGCTTTCTTT	CASSRQVGTEAFF
TRBD1	few	TRBV12-3/TRBV12-4	TRBJ2-7	TGTGCCAGCAGTCGGGACAGTCCTTCCTACGAGCAGTACTTC	CASSRDSPSYEQYF
TRBD2	many	TRBV15	TRBJ2-7	TGTGCCACCAGCAGAGATAGGGTAGCGGGGGCCTACGAGCAGTACTTC	CATSRDRVAGAYEQYF